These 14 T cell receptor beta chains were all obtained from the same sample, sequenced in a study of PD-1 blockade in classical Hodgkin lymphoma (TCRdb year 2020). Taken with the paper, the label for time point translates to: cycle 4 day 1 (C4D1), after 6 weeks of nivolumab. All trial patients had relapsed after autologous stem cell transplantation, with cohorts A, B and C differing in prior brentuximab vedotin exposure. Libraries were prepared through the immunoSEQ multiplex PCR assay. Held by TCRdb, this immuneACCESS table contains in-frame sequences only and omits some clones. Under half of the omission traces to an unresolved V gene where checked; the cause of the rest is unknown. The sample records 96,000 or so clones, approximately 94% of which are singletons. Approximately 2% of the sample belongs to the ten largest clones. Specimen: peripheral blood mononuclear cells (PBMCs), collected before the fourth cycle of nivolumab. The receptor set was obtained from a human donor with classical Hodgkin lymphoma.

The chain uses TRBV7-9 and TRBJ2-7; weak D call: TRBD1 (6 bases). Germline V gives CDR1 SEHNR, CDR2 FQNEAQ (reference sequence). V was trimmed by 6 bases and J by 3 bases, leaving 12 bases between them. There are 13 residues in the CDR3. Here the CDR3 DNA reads TGTGCCAGCAGGTCTATACAGGGCTACGAGCAGTACTTC. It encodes CASRSIQGYEQYF.

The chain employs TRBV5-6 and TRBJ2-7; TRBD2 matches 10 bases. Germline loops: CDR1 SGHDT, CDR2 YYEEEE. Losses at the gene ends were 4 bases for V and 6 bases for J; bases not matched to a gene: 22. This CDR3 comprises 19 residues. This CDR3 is CASSIGQGASGRSVGEQYF. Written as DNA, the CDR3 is TGTGCCAGCAGCATAGGACAGGGAGCTAGCGGGAGAAGTGTAGGCGAGCAGTACTTC.

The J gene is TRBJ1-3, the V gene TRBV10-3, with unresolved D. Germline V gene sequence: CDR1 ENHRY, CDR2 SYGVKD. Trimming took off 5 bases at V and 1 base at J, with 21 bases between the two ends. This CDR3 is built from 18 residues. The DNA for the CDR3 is TGTGCCATCAGTAAACAGCGTCCCGCAAAGAAATCTGGAAACACCATATATTTT. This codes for CAISKQRPAKKSGNTIYF.

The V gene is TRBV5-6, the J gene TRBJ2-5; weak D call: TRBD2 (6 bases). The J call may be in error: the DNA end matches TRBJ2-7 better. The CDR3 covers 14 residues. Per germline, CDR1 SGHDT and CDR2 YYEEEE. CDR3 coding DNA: TGTGCCAGCAGCCTGGGACTCCTAGGAAACGAGCAGTACTTC. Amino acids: CASSLGLLGNEQYF.

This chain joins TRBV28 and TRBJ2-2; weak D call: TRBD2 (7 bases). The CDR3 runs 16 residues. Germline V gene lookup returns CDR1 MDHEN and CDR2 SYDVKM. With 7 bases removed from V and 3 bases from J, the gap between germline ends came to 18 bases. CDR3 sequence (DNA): TGTGCCAGCACCTCGTACGGGGGGCTGTACACCGGGGAGCTGTTTTTT. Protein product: CASTSYGGLYTGELFF.

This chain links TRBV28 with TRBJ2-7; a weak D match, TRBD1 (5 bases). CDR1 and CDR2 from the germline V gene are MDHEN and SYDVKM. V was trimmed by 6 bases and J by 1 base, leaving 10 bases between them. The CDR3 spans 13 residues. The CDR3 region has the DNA TGTGCCAGCAGGCAACAGGTTTCCTACGAGCAGTACTTC. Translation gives CASRQQVSYEQYF.

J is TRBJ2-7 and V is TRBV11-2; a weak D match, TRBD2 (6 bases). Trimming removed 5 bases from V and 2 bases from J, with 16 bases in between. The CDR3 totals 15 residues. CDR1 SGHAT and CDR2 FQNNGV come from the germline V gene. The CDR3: CASSPGSAFPYEQYF. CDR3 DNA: TGTGCCAGCAGCCCCGGGAGCGCATTCCCCTACGAGCAGTACTTC.

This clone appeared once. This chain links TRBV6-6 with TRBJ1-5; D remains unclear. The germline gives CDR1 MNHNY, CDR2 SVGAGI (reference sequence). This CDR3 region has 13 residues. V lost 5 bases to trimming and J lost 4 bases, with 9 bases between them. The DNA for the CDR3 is TGTGCCAGCAGTGCAACAAGGAATCAGCCCCAGCATTTT. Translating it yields CASSATRNQPQHF.

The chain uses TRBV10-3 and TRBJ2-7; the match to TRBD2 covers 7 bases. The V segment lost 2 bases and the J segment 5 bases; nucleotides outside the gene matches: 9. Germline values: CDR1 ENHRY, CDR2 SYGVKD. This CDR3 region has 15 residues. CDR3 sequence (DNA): TGTGCCATCAGTGAGGCGGGGGTGACTAGCCACGAGCAGTACTTC. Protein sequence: CAISEAGVTSHEQYF.

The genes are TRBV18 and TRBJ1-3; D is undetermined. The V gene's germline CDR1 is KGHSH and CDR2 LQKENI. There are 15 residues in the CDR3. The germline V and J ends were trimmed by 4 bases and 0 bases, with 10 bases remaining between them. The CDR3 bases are TGTGCCAGCTCACTAGACGGGAGCTCTGGAAACACCATATATTTT. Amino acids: CASSLDGSSGNTIYF.

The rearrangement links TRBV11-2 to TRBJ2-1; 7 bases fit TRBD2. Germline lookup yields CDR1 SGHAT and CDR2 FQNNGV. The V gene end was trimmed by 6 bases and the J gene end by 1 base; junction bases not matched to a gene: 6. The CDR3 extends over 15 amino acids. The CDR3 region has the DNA TGTGCCAGCAGTTTACTAGCGAGTTCCTACAATGAGCAGTTCTTC. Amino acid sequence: CASSLLASSYNEQFF.

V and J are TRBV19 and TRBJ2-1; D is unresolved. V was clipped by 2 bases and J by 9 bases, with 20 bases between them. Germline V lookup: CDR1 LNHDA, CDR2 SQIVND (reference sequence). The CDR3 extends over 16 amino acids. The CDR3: CASSILATDPRPEQFF. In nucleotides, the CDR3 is TGTGCCAGTAGTATATTGGCGACCGATCCACGACCTGAGCAGTTCTTC.

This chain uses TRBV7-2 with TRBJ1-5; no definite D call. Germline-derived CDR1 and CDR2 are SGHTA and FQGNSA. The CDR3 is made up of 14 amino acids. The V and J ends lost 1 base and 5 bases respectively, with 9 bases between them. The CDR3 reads CASSLGVVDQPQHF. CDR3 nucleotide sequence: TGTGCCAGCAGCTTAGGGGTAGTCGATCAGCCCCAGCATTTT.

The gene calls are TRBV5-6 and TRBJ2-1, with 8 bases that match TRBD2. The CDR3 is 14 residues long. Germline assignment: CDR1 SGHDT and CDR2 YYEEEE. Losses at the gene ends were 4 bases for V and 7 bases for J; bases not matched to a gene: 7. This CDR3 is CASSRGGIGNEQFF. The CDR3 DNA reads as TGTGCCAGCAGCCGGGGGGGAATAGGTAATGAGCAGTTCTTC.